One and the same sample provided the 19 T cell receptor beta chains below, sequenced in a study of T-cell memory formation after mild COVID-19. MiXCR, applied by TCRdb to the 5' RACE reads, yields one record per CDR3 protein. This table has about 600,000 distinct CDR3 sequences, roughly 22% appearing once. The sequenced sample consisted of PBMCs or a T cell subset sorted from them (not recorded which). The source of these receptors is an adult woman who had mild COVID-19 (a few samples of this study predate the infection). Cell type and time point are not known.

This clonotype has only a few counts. In nucleotides, the CDR3 is TGTGCCAGCATGAATCTCCAAACAGATACGCAGTATTTT. Translating gives CASMNLQTDTQYF. The rearrangement uses TRBV12-3 or TRBV12-4 and TRBJ2-3, with D uncertain. This CDR3 region has 13 residues. Trimming shortened V by 7 bases and J by 3 bases, and 11 bases separated the two germline ends.

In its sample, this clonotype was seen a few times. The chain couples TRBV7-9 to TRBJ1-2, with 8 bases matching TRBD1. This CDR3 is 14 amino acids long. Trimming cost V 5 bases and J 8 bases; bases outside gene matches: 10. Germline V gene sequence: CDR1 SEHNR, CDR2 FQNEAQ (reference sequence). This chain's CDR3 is CASSHIRTGHGYTF. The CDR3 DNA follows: TGTGCCAGCAGCCACATCAGGACAGGGCACGGCTACACCTTC.

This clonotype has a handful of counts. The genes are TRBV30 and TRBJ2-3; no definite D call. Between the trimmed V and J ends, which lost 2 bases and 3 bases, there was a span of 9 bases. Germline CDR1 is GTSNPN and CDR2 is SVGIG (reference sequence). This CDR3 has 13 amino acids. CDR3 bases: TGTGCCTGGAGTCTCCGTGGGACAGATACGCAGTATTTT. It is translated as CAWSLRGTDTQYF. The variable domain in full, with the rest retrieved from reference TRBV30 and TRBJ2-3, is SQTIHQWPATLVQPVGSPLSLECTVEGTSNPNLYWYRQAAGRGLQLLFYSVGIGQISSEVPQNLSASRPQDRQFILSSKKLLLSDSGFYLCAWSLRGTDTQYFGPGTRLTVL.

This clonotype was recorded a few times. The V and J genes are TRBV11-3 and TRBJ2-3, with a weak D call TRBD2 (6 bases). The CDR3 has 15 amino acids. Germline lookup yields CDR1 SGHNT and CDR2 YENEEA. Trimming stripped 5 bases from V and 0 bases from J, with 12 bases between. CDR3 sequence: CASSRGGKSTDTQYF. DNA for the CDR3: TGTGCCAGCAGCCGTGGCGGGAAGAGCACAGATACGCAGTATTTT. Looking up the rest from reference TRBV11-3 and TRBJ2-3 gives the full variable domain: EAGVVQSPRYKIIEKKQPVAFWCNPISGHNTLYWYLQNLGQGPELLIRYENEEAVDDSQLPKDRFSAERLKGVDSTLKIQPAELGDSAVYLCASSRGGKSTDTQYFGPGTRLTVL.

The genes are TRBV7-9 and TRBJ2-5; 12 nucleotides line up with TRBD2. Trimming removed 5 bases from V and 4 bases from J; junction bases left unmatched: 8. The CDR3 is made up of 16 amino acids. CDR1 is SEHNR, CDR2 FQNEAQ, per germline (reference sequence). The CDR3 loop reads CASSGRLAGVPETQYF. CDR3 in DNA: TGTGCCAGCAGCGGACGACTAGCGGGAGTGCCAGAGACCCAGTACTTC.

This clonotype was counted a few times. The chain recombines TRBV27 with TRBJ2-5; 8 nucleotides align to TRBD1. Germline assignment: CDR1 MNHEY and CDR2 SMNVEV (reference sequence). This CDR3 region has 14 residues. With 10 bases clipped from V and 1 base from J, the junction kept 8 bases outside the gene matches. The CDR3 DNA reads TGTGCCACCTCCGAGGACAGGGCCCAAGAGACCCAGTACTTC. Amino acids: CATSEDRAQETQYF.

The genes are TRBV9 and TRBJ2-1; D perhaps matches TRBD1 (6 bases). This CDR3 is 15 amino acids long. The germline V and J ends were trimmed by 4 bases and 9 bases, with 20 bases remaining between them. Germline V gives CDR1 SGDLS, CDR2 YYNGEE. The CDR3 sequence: CASSPPLAGDGEQFF. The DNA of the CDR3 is TGTGCCAGCAGCCCCCCCTTGGCAGGGGACGGTGAGCAGTTCTTC.

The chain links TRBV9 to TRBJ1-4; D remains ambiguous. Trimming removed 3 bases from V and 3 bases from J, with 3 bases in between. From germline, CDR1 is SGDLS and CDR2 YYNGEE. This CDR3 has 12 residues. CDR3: CASSGANEKLFF. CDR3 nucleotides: TGTGCCAGCAGCGGCGCTAATGAAAAACTGTTTTTT.

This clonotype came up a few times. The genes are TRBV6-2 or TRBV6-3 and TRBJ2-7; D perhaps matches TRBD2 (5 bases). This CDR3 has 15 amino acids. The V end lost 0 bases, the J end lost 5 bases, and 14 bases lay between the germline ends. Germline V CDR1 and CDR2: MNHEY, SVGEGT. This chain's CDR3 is CASSYSRGSWNEQYF. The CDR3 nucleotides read TGTGCCAGCAGTTACTCGAGAGGGAGTTGGAACGAGCAGTACTTC.

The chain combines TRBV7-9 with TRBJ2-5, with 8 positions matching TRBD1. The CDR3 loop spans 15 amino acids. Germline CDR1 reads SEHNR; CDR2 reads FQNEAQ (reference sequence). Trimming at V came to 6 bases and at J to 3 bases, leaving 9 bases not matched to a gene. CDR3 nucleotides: TGTGCCAGCAGTGCTGCCGGGACAGGAGAAGAGACCCAGTACTTC. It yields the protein CASSAAGTGEETQYF.

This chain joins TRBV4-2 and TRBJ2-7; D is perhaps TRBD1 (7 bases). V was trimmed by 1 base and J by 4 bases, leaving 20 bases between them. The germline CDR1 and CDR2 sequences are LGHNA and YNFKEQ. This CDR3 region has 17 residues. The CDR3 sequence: CASSQGRGTALDYEQYF. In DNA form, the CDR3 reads TGTGCCAGCAGCCAAGGGAGGGGGACAGCTTTGGATTACGAGCAGTACTTC.

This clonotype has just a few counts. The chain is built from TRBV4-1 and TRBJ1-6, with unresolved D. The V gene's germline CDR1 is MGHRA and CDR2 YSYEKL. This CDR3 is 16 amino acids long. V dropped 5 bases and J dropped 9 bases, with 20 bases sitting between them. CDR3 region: CASSGVGKVRGSPLHF. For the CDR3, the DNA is TGCGCCAGCAGCGGGGTCGGCAAAGTGCGTGGTTCACCCCTCCACTTT.

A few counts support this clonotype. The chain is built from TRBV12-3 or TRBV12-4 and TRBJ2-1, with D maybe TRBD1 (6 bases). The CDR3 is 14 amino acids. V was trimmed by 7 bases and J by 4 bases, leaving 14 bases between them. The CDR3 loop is CASTPDRVYNEQFF. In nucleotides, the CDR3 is TGTGCCAGCACCCCGGACAGAGTATACAATGAGCAGTTCTTC.

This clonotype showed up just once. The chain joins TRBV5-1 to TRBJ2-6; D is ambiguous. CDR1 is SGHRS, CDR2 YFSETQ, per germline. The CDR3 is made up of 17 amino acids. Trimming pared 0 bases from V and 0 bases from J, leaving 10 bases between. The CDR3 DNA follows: TGCGCCAGCAGCTTGGCAGTTCCCATCTCTGGGGCCAACGTCCTGACTTTC. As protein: CASSLAVPISGANVLTF.

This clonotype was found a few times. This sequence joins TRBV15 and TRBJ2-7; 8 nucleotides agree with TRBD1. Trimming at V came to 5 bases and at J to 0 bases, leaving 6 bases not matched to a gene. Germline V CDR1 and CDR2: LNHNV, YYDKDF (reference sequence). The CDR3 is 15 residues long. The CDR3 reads CATSERDRGSYEQYF. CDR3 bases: TGTGCCACCAGCGAACGAGACAGGGGCTCCTACGAGCAGTACTTC.

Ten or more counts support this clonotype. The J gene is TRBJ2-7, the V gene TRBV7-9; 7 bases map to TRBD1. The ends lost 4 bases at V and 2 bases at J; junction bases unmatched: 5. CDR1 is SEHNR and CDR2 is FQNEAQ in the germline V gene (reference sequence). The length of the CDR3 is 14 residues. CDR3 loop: CASSSRDSPYEQYF. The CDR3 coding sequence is TGTGCCAGCAGCTCTCGGGACAGCCCCTACGAGCAGTACTTC.

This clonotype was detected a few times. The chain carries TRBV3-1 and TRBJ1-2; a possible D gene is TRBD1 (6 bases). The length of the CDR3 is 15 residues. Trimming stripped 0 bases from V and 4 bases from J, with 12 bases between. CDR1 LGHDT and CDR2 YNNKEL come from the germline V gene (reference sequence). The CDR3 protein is CASSQDQTGLYGYTF. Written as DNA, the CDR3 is TGTGCCAGCAGCCAAGATCAGACAGGCCTCTATGGCTACACCTTC.

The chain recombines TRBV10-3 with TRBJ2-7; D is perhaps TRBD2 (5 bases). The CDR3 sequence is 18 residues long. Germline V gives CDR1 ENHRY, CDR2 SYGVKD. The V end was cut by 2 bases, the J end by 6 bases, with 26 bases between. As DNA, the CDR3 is TGTGCCATCAGTGAGGCCTTTGACTATTTTGAAGGCAAGGGCGAGCAGTACTTC. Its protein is CAISEAFDYFEGKGEQYF.

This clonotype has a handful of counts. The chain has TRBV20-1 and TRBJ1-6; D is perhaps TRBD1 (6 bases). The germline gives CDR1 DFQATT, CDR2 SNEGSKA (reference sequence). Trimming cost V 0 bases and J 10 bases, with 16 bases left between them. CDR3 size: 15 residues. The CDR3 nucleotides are TGCAGTGCTAGAGATAGGGAACAGGGAGGATCACCCCTCCACTTT. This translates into CSARDREQGGSPLHF.